The TCR beta chain described here comes from a study of T cells in localized non-small cell lung cancer (TCRdb year 2020). Study-level background: Comparing tumors with uninvolved tumor-adjacent lungs, the study looked at the T cell repertoires of roughly 250 patients with early-stage NSCLC. All 230 or so NSCLC patients in the cohort were treatment-naive and had localized lung tumors that were resected. The mean age of the NSCLC patients was roughly 70 years, with 120 to 150 men and around 100 women. What the work shows at the level of the full study, not this receptor alone: Uninvolved tumor-adjacent lung showed the highest T cell clonality, higher than tumor, which suggests more focused antigenic responses in the adjacent lung. Because the study design was exploratory, TCR variables were selected using unadjusted p-values without false-discovery rate correction. A median of 57 of the top 100 tumor clones were detected in paired uninvolved adjacent lung, and 28 of these tumor clones were also found among the top 100 clones of the paired uninvolved adjacent lung. Because multi-region tumor sequencing was not done, intratumor heterogeneity could not be ruled out. Longer overall survival was associated with higher T cell density in blood, whereas shorter survival was associated with higher clonality in adjacent lung.

At diagnosis, peripheral blood, uninvolved tumor-adjacent lung and tumor were collected and were preserved as a mix of fresh-frozen and FFPE material. For TCR repertoire profiling, blood samples were analyzed as peripheral blood mononuclear cells. The immunoSEQ Assay was used to sequence TCR beta CDR3 regions from DNA. Per the source publication's procedure: To compute T cell density, TCR beta template counts were normalized to usable DNA, which was estimated by amplifying housekeeping genes. Using the preseqR package, richness was estimated by extrapolating to 120,000 templates for tissue samples and 400,000 templates for PBMC samples. Clonality was defined as one minus Pielou's evenness. Tissue-enriched TCRs were identified through differential abundance testing performed on productive amino-acid clonotypes, with a minimum total count of 5 and an alpha of 0.1. The Jaccard Index and the Morisita Overlap Index were used to measure repertoire overlap between compartments. GLIPH grouped TCR beta CDR3s together with public tetramer-defined viral CDR3s, and a viral motif had to include at least three viral sequences and show V-gene enrichment. TCRdb mirrors the immuneACCESS table, restricted to in-frame sequences. Some clones are absent from its copies; in checked studies, under half trace to an unresolved V gene, and the reason for the others is unknown. That table gives V, J and clone size, and the DNA gave D and trimming. The sample records 45,000 to 60,000 clones, 86% of which are singletons. Over 2% of the sample is in the top ten clones.

The germline V gene (reference sequence) gives CDR1 as SGHNT and CDR2 as YYREEE. Including the terminal cysteine and phenylalanine, the CDR3 comprises 13 residues. Just the 39-base CDR3 DNA is kept, in frame starting at base 1. Comment on this clone: Its target antigen remains unknown. Compared with germline, one end of the junction differs, possibly owing to a read error.

Material: PBMCs, obtained before any cancer treatment. The sequence came from a man aged 35-69 years with stage II lung adenocarcinoma. The chain employs TRBV5-4 and TRBJ2-5; the D gene identity is not certain. The sequence in DNA is TGTGCCAGCAAAATAGAGGTAGAGGCCCCCCAAGACTTC. Its translation is CASKIEVEAPQDF.